The 17 T cell receptor beta chains listed next were all sequenced from one sample in a study of T cells in women clearing cervical HPV infection. TCRdb keeps only in-frame clones here, not all; method: immunoSEQ multiplex PCR. The repertoire shows approximately 24,000 clones; the top ten hold 4.5% to 5.5%. Sequenced input: blood buffy coat. These receptors were obtained from a woman between 18 and 70 years old with a cervical HPV16 infection that either progressed to CIN3+ or cleared (not recorded which).

As for this clone: The read gets to within 3 residues of the CDR3 end, and the germline J gene fills in the rest. J is TRBJ2-3 and V is TRBV29-1, with D possibly matching TRBD2 (5 bases). This CDR3 contains 13 residues. Germline CDR1 SQVTM, CDR2 ANQGSEA. The CDR3 DNA, read in part, is TGCAGCGTTGAGAGGGCCGAACAAGAGACG. This encodes CSVERAEQET. The CDR3 reads in full as CSVERAEQETQYF.

Comments on this clone: The CDR3 end falls 3 residues outside the read, so it is completed with the germline J gene. V is TRBV19 and J is TRBJ1-2; 8 bases fit TRBD1. CDR3 size: 15 residues. Looked up from germline, CDR1 is LNHDA and CDR2 is SQIVND (reference sequence). The CDR3 bases that were read are TGTGCCAGTAGTCTCAGGGGGCATAGCTCCTACGAC. It encodes CASSLRGHSSYD. The full CDR3 is CASSLRGHSSYDYTF.

A word on this clone: The CDR3 is cut off 3 residues early in the read; its end comes from the germline J gene. This chain joins TRBV2 and TRBJ2-5, with TRBD2 matching over 8 bases. With 5 bases clipped from V and 4 bases from J, the junction kept 9 bases outside the gene matches. Per the germline V gene, CDR1 is SNHLY and CDR2 is FYNNEI. The CDR3 covers 15 residues. CDR3 bases read: TGTGCCAGCAGTTGGGAGCGGGGGAAGTCAGAGACC. Amino acids: CASSWERGKSET. The whole CDR3 protein reads CASSWERGKSETQYF.

With respect to this clone: Sequencing ends 3 residues short of the CDR3 end; the germline J gene provides the rest. The genes are TRBV2 and TRBJ2-3; 8 bases are a match to TRBD2. The CDR3 totals 14 residues. Looked up from germline, CDR1 is SNHLY and CDR2 is FYNNEI. The sequenced CDR3 bases are TGTGCCAGCGAGGCGGGGGGATTGCAAGAGACG. Translation: CASEAGGLQET. The entire CDR3 protein reads CASEAGGLQETQYF.

A remark on this clone: The read finishes 3 residues shy of the CDR3 end, and the germline J gene is used to complete it. This chain connects TRBV7-9 to TRBJ1-2, with D perhaps TRBD1 (5 bases). This CDR3 contains 15 residues. Germline-derived CDR1 and CDR2 are SEHNR and FQNEAQ (reference sequence). The CDR3 reads CASSQGSGRGYDYTF. The CDR3 bases that were read are TGTGCCAGCAGCCAGGGTAGCGGGAGAGGGTACGAC.

As to this clone: The read finishes 3 residues shy of the CDR3 end, and the germline J gene is used to complete it. This rearrangement joins TRBV30 to TRBJ2-7; TRBD2 agrees at 8 bases. The germline CDR1 and CDR2 sequences are GTSNPN and SVGIG (reference sequence). The ends lost 1 base at V and 6 bases at J; junction bases unmatched: 5. The CDR3 has 13 amino acids. CDR3 protein: CAWSEREFGEQYF. CDR3 DNA, as far as it was read: TGTGCCTGGAGTGAGCGGGAGTTCGGCGAG.

As regards this clone: The read finishes 3 residues shy of the CDR3 end, and the germline J gene is used to complete it. This chain joins TRBV5-1 and TRBJ2-7; D possibly corresponds to TRBD2 (7 bases). Looked up from germline, CDR1 is SGHRS and CDR2 is YFSETQ. Trimming cost V 1 base and J 5 bases, with 16 bases left between them. The CDR3 runs to 15 residues. Incomplete CDR3 DNA: TGCGCCAGCAGCTTGATTGTCGGGGGGCTCGACGAG. This encodes CASSLIVGGLDE. The entire CDR3 reads CASSLIVGGLDEQYF.

The covered CDR3 bases are TGTGCCAGCAGTGAACAGAGAGGGGAC. As protein: CASSEQRGD. The full CDR3 protein is CASSEQRGDYTF. V usage is TRBV2 and J usage is TRBJ1-2, with D perhaps TRBD1 (5 bases). Read sequence stops 3 residues before the CDR3 end, and the germline J gene provides the missing end. The germline V gene has CDR1 SNHLY and CDR2 FYNNEI. This CDR3 has 12 amino acids. The whole variable domain, remainder taken from reference TRBV2 and TRBJ1-2, is EPEVTQTPSHQVTQMGQEVILRCVPISNHLYFYWYRQILGQKVEFLVSFYNNEISEKSEIFDDQFSVERPDGSNFTLKIRSTKLEDSAMYFCASSEQRGDYTFGSGTRLTVV.

As regards this clone: The missing CDR3 end, 3 residues past where the read stops, is filled in from the germline J gene. The rearrangement uses TRBV7-8 and TRBJ1-4, with D perhaps matching TRBD1 (5 bases). With 5 bases removed from V and 1 base from J, the gap between germline ends came to 14 bases. The length of the CDR3 is 16 residues. Germline CDR1 and CDR2: SGHVS and FQNEAQ. The CDR3 reads CASSLWAGITNEKLFF. Partial CDR3 DNA: TGTGCCAGCAGCCTTTGGGCAGGGATAACTAATGAAAAA.

Regarding this clone: Read data end 3 residues before the CDR3 end; the end is taken from the germline J gene. The gene calls are TRBV7-6 and TRBJ2-7; 7 bases align to TRBD1. Unmatched junction bases numbered 10, after V lost 5 bases and J lost 6 bases. The CDR3 extends over 14 amino acids. Germline CDR1 reads SGHVS; CDR2 reads FNYEAQ. The part of the CDR3 DNA that was read is TGTGCCAGCAGCCCTCCGTATAAGGGGGCCGAG. Amino acids: CASSPPYKGAE. The complete CDR3 reads CASSPPYKGAEQYF.

As concerns this clone: With the read ending 3 residues before the CDR3 end, the germline J gene is used to fill in that end. The V gene is TRBV5-1, the J gene TRBJ2-2; no firm D call. The germline gives CDR1 SGHRS, CDR2 YFSETQ. V lost 0 bases and J 2 bases, leaving 8 bases between the germline ends. The CDR3 totals 15 residues. CDR3 bases read: TGCGCCAGCAGCTTGGTAGGGCCAAACACCGGGGAG. This encodes CASSLVGPNTGE. The whole CDR3 reads CASSLVGPNTGELFF.

Concerning this clone itself: The read terminates 3 residues before the CDR3 end, so the remaining end is supplied by the germline J gene. The chain is built from TRBV27 and TRBJ2-5; 10 bases match TRBD2. Germline loops: CDR1 MNHEY, CDR2 SMNVEV (reference sequence). CDR3 length: 14 amino acids. Trimming took 5 bases from V and 2 from J; bases not matched to a gene: 2. Partial CDR3 DNA: TGTGCCAGCAGTGGGGGACTAGCGCAAGAGACC. This translates into CASSGGLAQET. The full CDR3 protein reads CASSGGLAQETQYF.

On this clone itself: Sequencing ends 3 residues short of the CDR3 end; the germline J gene provides the rest. This rearrangement joins TRBV7-3 to TRBJ1-2; D is uncertain. Germline V gives CDR1 SGHTA, CDR2 FQGTGA. There are 14 residues in the CDR3. The CDR3 protein is CASSLDGVGYEYTF. Incomplete CDR3 DNA: TGTGCCAGCAGCCTGGACGGGGTTGGGTACGAG.

A word on this clone: The CDR3 end is not reached by the read, which stops 3 residues before it; the germline J gene fills it in. The V call is TRBV20-1, the J call TRBJ2-7, with D tentatively TRBD1 (6 bases). Germline lookup yields CDR1 DFQATT and CDR2 SNEGSKA (reference sequence). The CDR3 is made up of 14 amino acids. The V gene lost 6 bases and the J gene lost 2 bases, with 17 bases spanning the gap. CDR3 DNA (partial): TGCAGTGCACAGGGACCGCGACGGACCTACGAG. As protein: CSAQGPRRTYE. The entire CDR3 protein is CSAQGPRRTYEQYF.

With regard to this clone: The read falls 3 residues short of the CDR3 end, and the missing part is taken from the germline J gene. The chain joins TRBV30 to TRBJ1-5; 7 bases agree with TRBD1. Germline trimming cut 0 bases from V and 3 bases from J; bases unmatched to any gene: 11. The CDR3 spans 17 residues. Per germline, CDR1 GTSNPN and CDR2 SVGIG (reference sequence). The CDR3: CAWSVLEAGGANQPQHF. The CDR3 DNA, read in part, is TGTGCCTGGAGTGTACTTGAGGCAGGGGGTGCCAATCAGCCC.

Points on this clone: The read falls 3 residues short of the CDR3 end, and the missing part is taken from the germline J gene. The V call is TRBV11-3, the J call TRBJ2-3, with D perhaps matching TRBD2 (7 bases). V lost 5 bases and J lost 4, with 13 bases in between. The CDR3 length is 14 residues. Germline V gene sequence: CDR1 SGHNT, CDR2 YENEEA. CDR3 sequence: CASSPWGGPDTQYF. Incomplete CDR3 DNA: TGTGCCAGCAGCCCCTGGGGGGGGCCAGATACG.

Note on this clone: The read ends 3 residues shy of where the CDR3 ends; the end is completed using the germline J gene. The chain combines TRBV7-9 with TRBJ1-2; D call uncertain. Germline CDR1 and CDR2: SEHNR and FQNEAQ (reference sequence). The CDR3 is made up of 12 amino acids. The chain's CDR3 is CASSYLYYDYTF. The sequenced part of the CDR3 DNA is TGTGCCAGCAGCTACTTGTACTACGAC.